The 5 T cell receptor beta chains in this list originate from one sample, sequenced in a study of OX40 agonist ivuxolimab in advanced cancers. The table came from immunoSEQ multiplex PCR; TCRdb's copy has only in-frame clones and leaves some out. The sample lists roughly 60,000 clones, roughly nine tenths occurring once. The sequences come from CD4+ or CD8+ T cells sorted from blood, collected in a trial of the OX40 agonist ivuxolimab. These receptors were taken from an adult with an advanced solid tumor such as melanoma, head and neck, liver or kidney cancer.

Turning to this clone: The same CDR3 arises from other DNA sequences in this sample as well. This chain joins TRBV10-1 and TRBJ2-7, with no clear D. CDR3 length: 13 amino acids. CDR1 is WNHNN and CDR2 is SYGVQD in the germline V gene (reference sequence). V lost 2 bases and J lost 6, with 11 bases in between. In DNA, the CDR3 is TGCGCCAGCAGTGAGGGTCTCCGAGGCGAGCAGTACTTC. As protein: CASSEGLRGEQYF.

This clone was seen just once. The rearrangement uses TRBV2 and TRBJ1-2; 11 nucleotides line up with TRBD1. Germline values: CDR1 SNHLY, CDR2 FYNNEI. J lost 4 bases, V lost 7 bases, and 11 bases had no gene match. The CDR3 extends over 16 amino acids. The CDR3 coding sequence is TGTGCCAGCAAACGGACAGGGGGCGAGGGAGGCTATGGCTACACCTTC. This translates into CASKRTGGEGGYGYTF.

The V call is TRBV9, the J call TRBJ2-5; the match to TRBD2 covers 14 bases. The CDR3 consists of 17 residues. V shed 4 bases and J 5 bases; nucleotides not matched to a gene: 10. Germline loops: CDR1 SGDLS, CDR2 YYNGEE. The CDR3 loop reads CASSPRTSGRRGETQYF. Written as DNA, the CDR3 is TGTGCCAGCAGCCCTCGGACTAGCGGGAGGAGAGGGGAGACCCAGTACTTC. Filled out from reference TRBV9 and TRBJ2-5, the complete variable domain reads DSGVTQTPKHLITATGQRVTLRCSPRSGDLSVYWYQQSLDQGLQFLIQYYNGEERAKGNILERFSAQQFPDLHSELNLSSLELGDSALYFCASSPRTSGRRGETQYFGPGTRLLVL.

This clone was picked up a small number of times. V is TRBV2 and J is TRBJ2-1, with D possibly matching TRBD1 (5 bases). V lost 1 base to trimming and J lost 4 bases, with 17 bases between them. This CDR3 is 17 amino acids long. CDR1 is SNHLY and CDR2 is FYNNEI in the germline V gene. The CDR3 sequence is CASSEGAGRSLYNEQFF. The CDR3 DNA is TGTGCCAGCAGTGAAGGGGCAGGGCGGAGCCTTTACAATGAGCAGTTCTTC.

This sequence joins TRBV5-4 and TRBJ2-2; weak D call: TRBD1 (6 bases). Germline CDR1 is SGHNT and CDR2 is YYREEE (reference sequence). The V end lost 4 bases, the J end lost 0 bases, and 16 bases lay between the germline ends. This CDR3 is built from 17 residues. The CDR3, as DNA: TGTGCCAGCAGCCCTCAACCGGGACAAACGAACACCGGGGAGCTGTTTTTT. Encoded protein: CASSPQPGQTNTGELFF.